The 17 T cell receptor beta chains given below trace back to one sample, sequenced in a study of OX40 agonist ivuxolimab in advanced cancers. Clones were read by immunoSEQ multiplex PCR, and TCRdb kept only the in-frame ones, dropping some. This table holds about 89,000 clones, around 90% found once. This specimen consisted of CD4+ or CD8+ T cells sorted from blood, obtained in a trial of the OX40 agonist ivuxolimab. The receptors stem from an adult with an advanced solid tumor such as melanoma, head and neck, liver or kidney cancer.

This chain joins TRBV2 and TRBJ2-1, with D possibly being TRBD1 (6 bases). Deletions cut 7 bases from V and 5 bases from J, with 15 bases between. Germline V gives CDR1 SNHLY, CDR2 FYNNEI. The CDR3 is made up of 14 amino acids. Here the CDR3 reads CASTTGSRNNEQFF. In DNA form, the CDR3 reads TGTGCCAGCACAACAGGGAGTCGGAACAATGAGCAGTTCTTC.

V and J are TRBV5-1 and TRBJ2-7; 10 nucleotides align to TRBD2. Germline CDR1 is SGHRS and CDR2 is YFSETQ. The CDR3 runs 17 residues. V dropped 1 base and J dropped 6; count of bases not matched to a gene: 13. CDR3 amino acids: CASSLWLAGAVGGEQYF. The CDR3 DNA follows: TGCGCCAGCAGCTTGTGGCTAGCGGGAGCCGTAGGAGGCGAGCAGTACTTC.

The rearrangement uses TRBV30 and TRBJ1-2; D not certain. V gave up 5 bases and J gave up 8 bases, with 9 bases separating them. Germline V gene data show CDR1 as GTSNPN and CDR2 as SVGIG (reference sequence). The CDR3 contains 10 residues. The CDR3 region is CAWRHGGYTF. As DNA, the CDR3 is TGTGCCTGGCGCCATGGCGGCTACACCTTC. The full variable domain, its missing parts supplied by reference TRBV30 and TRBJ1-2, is SQTIHQWPATLVQPVGSPLSLECTVEGTSNPNLYWYRQAAGRGLQLLFYSVGIGQISSEVPQNLSASRPQDRQFILSSKKLLLSDSGFYLCAWRHGGYTFGSGTRLTVV.

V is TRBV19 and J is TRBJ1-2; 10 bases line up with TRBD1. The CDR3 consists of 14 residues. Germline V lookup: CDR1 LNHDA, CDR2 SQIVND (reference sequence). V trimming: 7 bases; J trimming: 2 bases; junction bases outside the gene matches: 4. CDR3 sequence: CASTQTGGNYGYTF. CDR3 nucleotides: TGTGCCAGTACCCAGACAGGGGGCAACTATGGCTACACCTTC.

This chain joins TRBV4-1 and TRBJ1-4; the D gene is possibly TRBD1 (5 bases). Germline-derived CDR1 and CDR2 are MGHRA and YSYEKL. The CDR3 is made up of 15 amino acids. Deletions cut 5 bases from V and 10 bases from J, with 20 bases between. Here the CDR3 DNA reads TGCGCCAGCAGCGCAGACAGTCAGGGTCTTGTAAAACTGTTTTTT. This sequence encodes CASSADSQGLVKLFF.

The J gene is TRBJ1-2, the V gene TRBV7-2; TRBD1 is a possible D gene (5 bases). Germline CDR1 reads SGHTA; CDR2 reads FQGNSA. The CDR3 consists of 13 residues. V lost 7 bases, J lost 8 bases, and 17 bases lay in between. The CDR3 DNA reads TGTGCCAGCACCGATAGACAGACCTTGGGCTACACCTTC. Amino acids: CASTDRQTLGYTF.

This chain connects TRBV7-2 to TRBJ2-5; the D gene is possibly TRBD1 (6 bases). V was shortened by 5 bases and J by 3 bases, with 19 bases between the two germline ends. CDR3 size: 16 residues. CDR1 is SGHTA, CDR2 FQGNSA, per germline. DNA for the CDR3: TGTGCCAGCAGCCTCCGACGAGGGGGTAGGGAAGAGACCCAGTACTTC. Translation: CASSLRRGGREETQYF.

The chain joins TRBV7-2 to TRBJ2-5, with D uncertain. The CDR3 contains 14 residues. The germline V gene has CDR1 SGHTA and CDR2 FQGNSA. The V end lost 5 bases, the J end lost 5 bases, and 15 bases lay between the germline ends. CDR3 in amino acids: CASSPTGPVETQYF. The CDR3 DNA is TGTGCCAGCAGCCCGACTGGACCCGTTGAGACCCAGTACTTC.

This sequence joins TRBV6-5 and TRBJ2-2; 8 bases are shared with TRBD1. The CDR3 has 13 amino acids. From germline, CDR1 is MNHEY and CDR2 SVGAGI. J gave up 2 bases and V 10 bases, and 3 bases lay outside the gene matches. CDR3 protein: CATGTGNTGELFF. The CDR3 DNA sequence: TGTGCCACCGGGACAGGAAACACCGGGGAGCTGTTTTTT.

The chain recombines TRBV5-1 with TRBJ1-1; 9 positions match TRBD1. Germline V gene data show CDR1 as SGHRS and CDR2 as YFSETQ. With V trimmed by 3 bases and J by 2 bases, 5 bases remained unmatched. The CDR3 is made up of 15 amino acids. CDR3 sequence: CASSWGQGYNTEAFF. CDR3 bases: TGCGCCAGCAGCTGGGGACAGGGTTACAACACTGAAGCTTTCTTT.

The DNA for the CDR3 is TGTGCCAGCAGCTTAGTTTTGCCGGCTCACAACGAGCAGTACTTC. Translating it yields CASSLVLPAHNEQYF. This chain links TRBV7-9 with TRBJ2-7; D not resolved. The CDR3 sequence is 15 residues long. Germline values: CDR1 SEHNR, CDR2 FQNEAQ (reference sequence). Trimming removed 1 base at V and 5 bases at J, with 15 bases between. Full variable domain (remainder filled in from reference TRBV7-9 and TRBJ2-7): DTGVSQNPRHKITKRGQNVTFRCDPISEHNRLYWYRQTLGQGPEFLTYFQNEAQLEKSRLLSDRFSAERPKGSFSTLEIQRTEQGDSAMYLCASSLVLPAHNEQYFGPGTRLTVT.

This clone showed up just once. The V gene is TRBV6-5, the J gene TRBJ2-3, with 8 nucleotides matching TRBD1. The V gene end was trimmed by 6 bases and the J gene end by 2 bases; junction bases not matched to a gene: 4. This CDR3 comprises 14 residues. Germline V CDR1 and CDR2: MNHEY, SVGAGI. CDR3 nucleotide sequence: TGTGCCAGCAGCGGGACAGGCAACACAGATACGCAGTATTTT. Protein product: CASSGTGNTDTQYF.

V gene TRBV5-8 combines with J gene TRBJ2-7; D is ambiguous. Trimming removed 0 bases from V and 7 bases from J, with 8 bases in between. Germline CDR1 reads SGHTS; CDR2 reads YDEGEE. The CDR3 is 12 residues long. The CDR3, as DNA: TGTGCCAGCAGCTTGGCCCGGTTGGAGCAGTACTTC. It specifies CASSLARLEQYF. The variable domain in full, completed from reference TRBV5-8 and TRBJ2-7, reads EAGVTQSPTHLIKTRGQQATLRCSPISGHTSVYWYQQALGLGLQFLLWYDEGEERNRGNFPPRFSGRQFPNYSSELNVNALELEDSALYLCASSLARLEQYFGPGTRLTVT.

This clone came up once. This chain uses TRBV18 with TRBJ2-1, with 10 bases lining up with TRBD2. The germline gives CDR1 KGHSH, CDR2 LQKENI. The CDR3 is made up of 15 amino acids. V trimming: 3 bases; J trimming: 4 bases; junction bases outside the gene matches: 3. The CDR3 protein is CASSPASGGYNEQFF. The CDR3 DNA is TGTGCCAGCTCACCGGCTAGCGGGGGATACAATGAGCAGTTCTTC. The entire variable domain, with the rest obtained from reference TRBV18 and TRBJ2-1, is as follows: NAGVMQNPRHLVRRRGQEARLRCSPMKGHSHVYWYRQLPEEGLKFMVYLQKENIIDESGMPKERFSAEFPKEGPSILRIQQVVRGDSAAYFCASSPASGGYNEQFFGPGTRLTVL.

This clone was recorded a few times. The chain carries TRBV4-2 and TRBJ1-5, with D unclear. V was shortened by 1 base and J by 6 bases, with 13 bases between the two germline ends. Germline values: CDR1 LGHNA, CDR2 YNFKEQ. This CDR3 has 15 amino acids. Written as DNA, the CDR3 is TGTGCCAGCAGCCAAGCCCCCGGTATCTCTCAGCCCCAGCATTTT. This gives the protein CASSQAPGISQPQHF.

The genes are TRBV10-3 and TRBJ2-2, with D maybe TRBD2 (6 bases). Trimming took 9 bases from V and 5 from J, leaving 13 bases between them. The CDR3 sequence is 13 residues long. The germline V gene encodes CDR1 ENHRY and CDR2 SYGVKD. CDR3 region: CAMAGFETGELFF. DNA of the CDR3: TGTGCCATGGCGGGGTTCGAGACCGGGGAGCTGTTTTTT.

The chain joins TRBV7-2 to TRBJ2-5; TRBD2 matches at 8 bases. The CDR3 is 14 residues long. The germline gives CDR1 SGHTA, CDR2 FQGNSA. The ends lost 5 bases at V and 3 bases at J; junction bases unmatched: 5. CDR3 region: CASSPTSAKETQYF. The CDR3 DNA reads TGTGCCAGCAGCCCGACTAGCGCAAAAGAGACCCAGTACTTC.